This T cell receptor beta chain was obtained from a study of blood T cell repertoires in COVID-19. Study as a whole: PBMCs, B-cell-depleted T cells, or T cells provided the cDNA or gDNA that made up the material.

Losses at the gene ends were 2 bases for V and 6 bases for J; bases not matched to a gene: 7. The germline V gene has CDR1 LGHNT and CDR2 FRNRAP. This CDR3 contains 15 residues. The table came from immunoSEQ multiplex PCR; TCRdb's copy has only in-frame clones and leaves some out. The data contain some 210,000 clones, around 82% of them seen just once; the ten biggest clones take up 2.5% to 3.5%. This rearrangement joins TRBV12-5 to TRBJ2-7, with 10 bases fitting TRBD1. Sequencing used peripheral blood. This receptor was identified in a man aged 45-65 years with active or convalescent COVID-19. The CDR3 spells CASGLTRTGGGEQYF. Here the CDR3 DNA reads TGTGCTAGTGGTTTGACTCGGACAGGGGGAGGCGAGCAGTACTTC.